These T cell receptor beta chains were read from a single sample in a study of T cells in Graves' hyperthyroidism and ophthalmopathy. Each CDR3 protein gets one entry after TCRdb re-called the multiplex PCR reads with MiXCR. The data contain over 500,000 distinct CDR3 sequences, about 14% of them seen just once; the ten biggest clones take up around 13%. Sequenced input: blood. These TCRs come from a woman aged 35 to 49 with Graves' hyperthyroidism. CDR3s include the opening cysteine and the closing phenylalanine or tryptophan. A D gene is named only where the DNA matches it firmly. Not all rows give a size; the values are once, few, many and, for expanded clones, a class.

abundance	d_gene	v_gene	j_gene	CDR3nt	CDR3aa
few	.	TRBV19	TRBJ2-1	TGTGCCAGTAGTTCGGGACAGCTGGACTACCTGTGGAATGAGCAGTTCTTC	CASSSGQLDYLWNEQFF
many	.	TRBV28	TRBJ2-7	TGTGCCAGCAGTCAAAAACCCCACGGAGGGTACGAGCAGTACTTC	CASSQKPHGGYEQYF
.	.	TRBV5-1	TRBJ2-5	TGCGCCAGCAGCTTCTTTAGCTTAGGTCAAGAGACCCAGTACTTC	CASSFFSLGQETQYF
.	TRBD2	TRBV5-5	TRBJ2-7	TGTGCCAGCAGCAGAGCGGGAGGGCCCCTCGAGCAGTACTTC	CASSRAGGPLEQYF
.	TRBD1	TRBV12-5	TRBJ1-3	TGTGCTAGTGGTTCCCCCGGGACAGGCTCTGGAAACACCATATATTTT	CASGSPGTGSGNTIYF
many	TRBD2	TRBV28	TRBJ2-1	TGTGCCAGCAGTTTGGCCCAGTGGGGCGGGAGTTCCTCCTACAATGAGCAGTTCTTC	CASSLAQWGGSSSYNEQFF
once	.	TRBV3-1	TRBJ2-2	TGTGCCAGCAGCCAGGGGACTGGCCTTAATTTCGGGGAGCTGTTTTTT	CASSQGTGLNFGELFF
many	.	TRBV20-1	TRBJ2-7	TGCAGTGCAAGGGACCCAGTAGGATCCTACGAGCAGTACTTC	CSARDPVGSYEQYF
few	TRBD2	TRBV27	TRBJ2-5	TGTGCCAGCAGTAATTTGCTAGCGGGAGTTGAGACCCAGTACTTC	CASSNLLAGVETQYF
many	TRBD2	TRBV6-1	TRBJ2-7	TGTGCCAGCAGTGAAGCGGCTAGCGGGGGCTCCTACGAGCAGTACTTC	CASSEAASGGSYEQYF
many	.	TRBV6-1	TRBJ2-1	TGCGCCAGCAGCCCCCCCGGCAATGAGCAGTTCTTC	CASSPPGNEQFF
many	TRBD2	TRBV20-1	TRBJ2-5	TGCAGTGCTAGTGGGACTAGCGGGATCTCGGGGGAGACCCAGTACTTC	CSASGTSGISGETQYF
.	TRBD1	TRBV29-1	TRBJ2-1	TGCAGCGTTGAAGCACAGGGGGCCTTCAATGAGCAGTTCTTC	CSVEAQGAFNEQFF
.	.	TRBV7-4	TRBJ1-1	TGTGCCAGCAGCTTAGCTTCAATAGGGGAGACTGAAGCTTTCTTT	CASSLASIGETEAFF